Presented here are 4 T cell receptor beta chains from one specimen sequenced in a study of identical twins. TCRdb recomputed calls from the 5' RACE reads with MiXCR, one row per CDR3 protein. This sample has 1.5 million to 2 million distinct CDR3 sequences, with less than 40% found just once. The specimen sequenced was cord blood. The receptors were sampled from a newborn girl in good health.

The rearrangement uses TRBV29-1 and TRBJ2-3, with TRBD1 matching over 8 bases. The CDR3 covers 14 residues. V gave up 6 bases and J gave up 3 bases; unmatched junction bases: 8. Germline V gene lookup returns CDR1 SQVTM and CDR2 ANQGSEA. This chain's CDR3 is CSVQTGTGTDTQYF. CDR3 DNA sequence: TGCAGCGTCCAAACCGGGACAGGAACAGATACGCAGTATTTT.

Here the CDR3 reads CASSLSFATSGMRLSYNEQYF. CDR3 coding DNA: TGTGCCAGCAGCTTATCTTTCGCGACTAGCGGGATGCGGCTCTCCTACAATGAGCAGTACTTC. The chain employs TRBV11-1 and TRBJ2-1; 11 bases line up with TRBD2. TRBJ2-7 explains the end of the DNA better; the J call may be wrong. CDR1 is SGHAT, CDR2 FQDESV, per germline (reference sequence). The CDR3 loop spans 21 amino acids.

This sequence joins TRBV7-9 and TRBJ2-7, with 9 bases aligning to TRBD1. V shed 4 bases, J shed 2 bases, and the junction held 6 bases outside the gene matches. There are 15 residues in the CDR3. The V gene's germline CDR1 is SEHNR and CDR2 FQNEAQ (reference sequence). The CDR3 nucleotides read TGTGCCAGCAGCTCAAGGGGACAGGGAGCCTACGAGCAGTACTTC. It encodes CASSSRGQGAYEQYF.

This sequence joins TRBV2 and TRBJ2-7; D ambiguous. The DNA end is a closer match to TRBJ2-5, so the J assignment may be wrong. This CDR3 is 9 amino acids long. Germline V gives CDR1 SNHLY, CDR2 FYNNEI. CDR3 sequence reads: CDCPQTQYF. In DNA form, the CDR3 reads TGTGACTGTCCCCAGACCCAGTACTTC.